This TCR beta chain stems from a study of low-dose radiotherapy and immunotherapy resistance in tumors (dated by TCRdb to 2022 to 2024). Context from the whole study: Patients in Cohort 1 were given 0.5 Gy per fraction every 2 weeks, and the prescribed total PTV dose was 6.5 Gy. Cohort 2 received 1 Gy per fraction every two weeks, with a total of 13 Gy over 26 weeks. Patients were given nivolumab as a 240 mg flat dose every two weeks and ipilimumab at 1 mg/kg every six weeks, with both drugs delivered intravenously. Intravenous cyclophosphamide at 200 mg/m2 was administered every two weeks, one day ahead of each radiation and immunotherapy administration. Starting on cycle 1 day 1, patients took 300 mg of aspirin by mouth once a day for four cycles. No randomization into treatment groups was done for the people taking part in the trial. Eight patients were included in the translational analysis, namely three from the first dose cohort plus the first five from the second dose cohort.

The intended sense of this specimen's time point label: before trial treatment. Donors were enrolled in RACIN, a single-arm phase I dose-escalation trial in which nivolumab, ipilimumab, aspirin, low-dose cyclophosphamide and low-dose radiotherapy were combined. To be eligible, a patient needed to have an advanced solid tumor that was TIL-negative. This clonotype was found a few times. Its cognate antigen has yet to be identified. No base-level quality is on record; no much larger clone is a single base apart. Trimming costs V 4 bases and J 0 bases, and their ends lie 8 bases apart. From the germline V gene, CDR1 is SGHRS and CDR2 is YFSETQ. Spanning cysteine to phenylalanine, the CDR3 consists of 14 amino acids. CDR3 DNA is the only sequence kept; it has 42 bases, read in frame from the first base. The sequencer was an Illumina HiSeq 2500. To make first-strand cDNA, Superscript III was used along with a set of TRAV- and TRBV-specific primers so that both the TCRalpha and TCRbeta chains were covered. TCRs were amplified for 20 PCR cycles with Phusion, using a constant-region primer paired with the adapter attached to the V primers. Isolated mRNA was amplified with the MessageAmp II aRNA Amplification Kit, using a roughly 17-hour in vitro transcription at 37°C. The Dynabeads mRNA DIRECT Purification Kit was used to isolate mRNA for TCR sequencing. Indexed Illumina adapters were added in a second Phusion PCR of 20 to 25 cycles, and the PCR products were purified with AMPure XP beads. In the source study's methods: Using custom Perl scripts, TCR sequences encoding the same protein were pooled, out-of-frame sequences were removed, and the abundance of each clonotype was computed. The analysis excluded TCR sequences that were supported by just one read. Shannon entropy, Gini index, clonality, richness, and the frequency of TCRs shared between repertoires were included as repertoire metrics. TCRdb's own reprocessing of the public reads used fastp at Q25 and MiXCR and kept productive beta chains. Every CDR3 protein is listed once, alongside the most common genes and DNA of its rows. TCRdb assigned the V and J calls; the authors' analysis was not used. The sample data list over 55,000 distinct CDR3 sequences, and around 32% of these were observed just once. The ten largest make up roughly 11% of the sample.

The rearranged chain carries TRBV5-1 and TRBJ2-1; TRBD1 is a weak D gene call, 5 bases matching. The sample consisted of PBMCs, taken before treatment. This sequence was found in a female donor with ovarian cancer. The CDR3 reads CASSPDSSYNEQFF. Read as DNA, the sequence is TGCGCCAGCAGCCCTGACAGCTCCTACAATGAGCAGTTCTTC.